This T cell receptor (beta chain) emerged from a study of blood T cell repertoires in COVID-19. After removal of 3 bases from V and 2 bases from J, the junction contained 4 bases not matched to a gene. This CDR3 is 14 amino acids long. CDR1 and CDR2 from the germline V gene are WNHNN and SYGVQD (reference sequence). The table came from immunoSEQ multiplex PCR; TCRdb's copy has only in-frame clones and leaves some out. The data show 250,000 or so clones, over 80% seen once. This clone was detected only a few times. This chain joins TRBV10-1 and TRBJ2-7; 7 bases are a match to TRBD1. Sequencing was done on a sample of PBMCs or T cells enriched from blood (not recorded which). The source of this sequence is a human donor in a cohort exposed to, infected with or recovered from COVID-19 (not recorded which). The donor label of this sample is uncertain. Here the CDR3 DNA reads TGCGCCAGCAGTGAACGGGACAGTCCCTACGAGCAGTACTTC. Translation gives CASSERDSPYEQYF.